The rows below give T cell receptor beta chains drawn from one sample of a study of siplizumab effects on memory and regulatory T cells. TCRdb keeps only in-frame clones here, not all; method: immunoSEQ multiplex PCR. The table shows some 110,000 clones, with around 94% occurring only once. Sequencing was carried out using non-Treg CD4+ T cells sorted from blood. The receptors here all came from a human donor in good health. Each CDR3 is given with its conserved first and last residue. A D gene is named only where the DNA matches it firmly. Only part of the rows carry a size: once, few, many, or a class if the clone is expanded.

j_gene | abundance | d_gene | v_gene | CDR3nt | CDR3aa
TRBJ2-7 | NA | TRBD2 | TRBV5-6 | TGTGCCAGCAGAGGCAACGGGAGGCACCTTGAGCAGTACTTC | CASRGNGRHLEQYF
TRBJ2-2 | NA | NA | TRBV11-1 | TGTGCCAGCAGCTCGATGAACACCGGGGAGCTGTTTTTT | CASSSMNTGELFF
TRBJ2-2 | NA | TRBD2 | TRBV9 | TGTGCCAGCAGGCCCCAGGTAGCGGGACGCACCGGGGAGCTGTTTTTT | CASRPQVAGRTGELFF
TRBJ2-5 | NA | NA | TRBV5-1 | TGCGCCAGCAGCTTGGCCGGGACTCAGGAAGAGACCCAGTACTTC | CASSLAGTQEETQYF
TRBJ2-1 | NA | NA | TRBV19 | TGTGCCAGTAGAAGTTACAATGAGCAGTTCTTC | CASRSYNEQFF
TRBJ2-5 | once | TRBD2 | TRBV2 | TGTGCCAGCAGTGAACTAGCGGAGACCCAAGAGACCCAGTACTTC | CASSELAETQETQYF
TRBJ2-3 | NA | TRBD1 | TRBV11-2 | TGTGCCAGCAGCTTGGACAGGACGGCAGATACGCAGTATTTT | CASSLDRTADTQYF
TRBJ1-1 | NA | NA | TRBV6-5 | TGTGCCAGCCTAAGTCTCGGAGAAGCTTTCTTT | CASLSLGEAFF
TRBJ1-4 | NA | NA | TRBV5-4 | TGTGCCAGCAGCTTGGCTCAGGGAGAAGAAAAACTGTTTTTT | CASSLAQGEEKLFF
TRBJ2-2 | once | TRBD1 | TRBV9 | TGTGCCAGCAGTACCGGGACAGGGGGCACCGGGGAGCTGTTTTTT | CASSTGTGGTGELFF
TRBJ2-7 | NA | TRBD1 | TRBV5-4 | TGTGCCAGCAGCTTGGGGGGGACAGCAGAGTACGAGCAGTACTTC | CASSLGGTAEYEQYF
TRBJ1-4 | NA | NA | TRBV10-3 | TGTGCCATCAGTGAGAAAGGCCGGGGGTCGGAAAAACTGTTTTTT | CAISEKGRGSEKLFF
TRBJ2-1 | NA | TRBD2 | TRBV9 | TGTGCCAGCAACTTAGCGGGAGGTAGGAATGAGCAGTTCTTC | CASNLAGGRNEQFF
TRBJ1-1 | NA | NA | TRBV7-2 | TGTGCCAGCTCTTCCGGTACCACTGAAGCTTTCTTT | CASSSGTTEAFF
TRBJ2-1 | NA | TRBD1 | TRBV10-3 | TGTGCCACCGCGACAGGGGTTCGCTACAATGAGCAGTTCTTC | CATATGVRYNEQFF
TRBJ1-2 | NA | TRBD1 | TRBV5-5 | TGTGCCAGCAGCTCACAGGGGAACTATGGCTACACCTTC | CASSSQGNYGYTF
TRBJ2-1 | NA | NA | TRBV12-5 | TGTGCTAGTGGCCCGCTGAAGGGGCGCGCCTACAATGAGCAGTTCTTC | CASGPLKGRAYNEQFF
TRBJ2-3 | NA | NA | TRBV6-5 | TGTGCCAGCAGTTACTCGGTGGTAGCGGCTGATACGCAGTATTTT | CASSYSVVAADTQYF
TRBJ1-4 | NA | NA | TRBV25-1 | TGTGCCAGCAGTGAGGAGACAGAGCGTTGGGAAAAACTGTTTTTT | CASSEETERWEKLFF
TRBJ1-5 | NA | NA | TRBV5-1 | TGCGCCAGCAGCTTGGACAGGGGCAATCAGCCCCAGCATTTT | CASSLDRGNQPQHF
TRBJ1-1 | NA | NA | TRBV6-5 | TGTGCCAGCAGTCGACGACAGACTGAAGCTTTCTTT | CASSRRQTEAFF
TRBJ2-5 | NA | NA | TRBV9 | TGTGCCAGCAGCGGGGGTGTAGAGGAGACCCAGTACTTC | CASSGGVEETQYF
TRBJ1-2 | NA | TRBD1 | TRBV9 | TGTGCCAGCAGCCCACGGACAGGGGATGGACGAGGCTACACCTTC | CASSPRTGDGRGYTF
TRBJ2-2 | NA | NA | TRBV5-1 | TGCGCCAGCAGCTTAGGAGAGAGGAACACCGGGGAGCTGTTTTTT | CASSLGERNTGELFF
TRBJ1-6 | NA | NA | TRBV2 | TGTGCCAGCAGACCCCAGGGTTCTTCCTCACCCCTCCACTTT | CASRPQGSSSPLHF
TRBJ2-6 | NA | NA | TRBV28 | TGTGCCAGCAGTTCCACTAGCTCTGGGGCCAACGTCCTGACTTTC | CASSSTSSGANVLTF
TRBJ2-3 | NA | NA | TRBV5-1 | TGCGCCAGCAGCCCGAGACCAGGGGGCACAGATACGCAGTATTTT | CASSPRPGGTDTQYF
TRBJ1-1 | few | NA | TRBV7-7 | TGTGCCAGCAGCTCCACTCGGGGCACTGAAGCTTTCTTT | CASSSTRGTEAFF
TRBJ1-5 | NA | NA | TRBV6-6 | TGTGCCACCGCGGACAAATCATACAATCAGCCCCAGCATTTT | CATADKSYNQPQHF
TRBJ1-4 | NA | NA | TRBV15 | TGTGCCACCAGCAGAGAGGTAGCTCCTAATGAAAAACTGTTTTTT | CATSREVAPNEKLFF
TRBJ2-7 | NA | NA | TRBV11-1 | TGTGCCAGCAGCTTACTGGCCGGAAAGTACGAGCAGTACTTC | CASSLLAGKYEQYF
TRBJ1-1 | NA | TRBD1 | TRBV6-1 | TGTGCCAGCAGCAGGGGGCGAACTGAAGCTTTCTTT | CASSRGRTEAFF
TRBJ2-2 | once | NA | TRBV11-3 | TGTGCCAGCAGCTCTGCCGGACAGCGGGAGCTGTTTTTT | CASSSAGQRELFF
TRBJ2-3 | NA | TRBD2 | TRBV7-7 | TGTGCCAGCAGCTTGGGACTAGCGGGGGGGCCAGATACGCAGTATTTT | CASSLGLAGGPDTQYF
TRBJ2-1 | NA | TRBD1 | TRBV7-2 | TGTGCCAGCAGCCTAGGGACAGGGAATGAGCAGTTCTTC | CASSLGTGNEQFF
TRBJ1-1 | NA | NA | TRBV6-4 | TGTGCCAGCCGACCTGGGCGGTTGAACACTGAAGCTTTCTTT | CASRPGRLNTEAFF
TRBJ2-2 | NA | NA | TRBV5-5 | TGTGCCAGCAGCTTGCCCGGACAGATGAACACCGGGGAGCTGTTTTTT | CASSLPGQMNTGELFF
TRBJ2-1 | NA | NA | TRBV7-3 | TGTGCCAGCAAGGTAGGAAGGCAGTTCTTC | CASKVGRQFF
TRBJ1-5 | NA | NA | TRBV5-1 | TGCGCCAGCAGCTTGGATCCGGGAAGCAATCAGCCCCAGCATTTT | CASSLDPGSNQPQHF
TRBJ2-2 | NA | TRBD2 | TRBV7-3 | TGTGCCAGCAGCCGTCCGGGACTAGCGGGAGGCACCGGGGAGCTGTTTTTT | CASSRPGLAGGTGELFF
TRBJ2-1 | NA | NA | TRBV5-1 | TGCGCCAGCAGCTTGGCGGCGTCGACCTACAATGAGCAGTTCTTC | CASSLAASTYNEQFF
TRBJ2-5 | NA | NA | TRBV10-3 | TGTGCCATCAGTGAGTTGGGGTACCAAGAGACCCAGTACTTC | CAISELGYQETQYF
TRBJ1-2 | NA | NA | TRBV5-6 | TGTGCCAGCAGCTTGGTGATCCCCACCTATGGCTACACCTTC | CASSLVIPTYGYTF
TRBJ1-1 | NA | TRBD1 | TRBV5-4 | TGTGCCAGCAGCTTGGTAGTGGGCCGCAGGGGGGACACTGAAGCTTTCTTT | CASSLVVGRRGDTEAFF
TRBJ2-1 | NA | TRBD2 | TRBV5-6 | TGTGCCAGCAGCTTGTGGGGGGAGGGACACAATGAGCAGTTCTTC | CASSLWGEGHNEQFF
TRBJ1-6 | NA | NA | TRBV27 | TGTGCCAGCAGTTTAGGATTGCCAGGCTCCTATAATTCACCCCTCCACTTT | CASSLGLPGSYNSPLHF
TRBJ2-5 | NA | NA | TRBV4-1 | TGCGCCAGCAAGGGAGAGACCCAGTACTTC | CASKGETQYF
TRBJ2-3 | NA | NA | TRBV5-1 | TGCGCCAGCAGCTTGGGGGTCGGGAGTACAGATACGCAGTATTTT | CASSLGVGSTDTQYF
TRBJ1-5 | NA | NA | TRBV6-5 | TGTGCCAGCAAAGAGGGGAACGGACAGCCCCAGCATTTT | CASKEGNGQPQHF